The clone carrying this T cell receptor beta chain appeared a few times. Its specificity is unknown. Profiled with immunoSEQ multiplex PCR; TCRdb holds only in-frame clones, not every one. This repertoire holds roughly 34,000 clones, and none appear only once. This specimen comes from a study of T cell clonality in common variable immunodeficiency. Overall study results and limits: CVID subjects had higher TCRbeta clonality than healthy controls, most marked in about a third. Shared TCRbeta clones were fewer between CVID subjects than controls. In common variable immunodeficiency, TCR beta chains reportedly carried fewer deletions and N-nucleotide insertions.

The CVID group had about 15 females and around 29 males, mean age 40. All CVID subjects were on immunoglobulin replacement for at least one year. The source of this sequence is a human donor with common variable immunodeficiency. Sequenced input: peripheral blood mononuclear cells.

This CDR3 reads CASRRRADTEAFF. CDR3 DNA, as far as it was read: TGTGCCAGCAGGCGGCGGGCGGACACTGAA. The V and J genes are TRBV7-9 and TRBJ1-1; no reliable D call. Read sequence stops 3 residues before the CDR3 end, and the germline J gene provides the missing end. V shed 6 bases and J shed 3 bases, with 11 bases lying between them. The CDR3 consists of 13 residues. Looked up from germline, CDR1 is SEHNR and CDR2 is FQNEAQ (reference sequence).